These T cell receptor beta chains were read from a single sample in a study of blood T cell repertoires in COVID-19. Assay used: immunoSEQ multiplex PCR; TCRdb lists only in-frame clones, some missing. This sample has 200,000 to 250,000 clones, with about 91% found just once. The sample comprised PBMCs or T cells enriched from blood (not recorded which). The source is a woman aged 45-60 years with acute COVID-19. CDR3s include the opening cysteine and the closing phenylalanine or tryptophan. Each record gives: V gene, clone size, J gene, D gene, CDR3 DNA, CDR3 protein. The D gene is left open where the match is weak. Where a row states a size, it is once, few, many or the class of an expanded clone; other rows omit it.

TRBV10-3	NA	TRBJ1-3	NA	TGTGCCATCAGTGAGTGGGGCACCAGCTCTGGAAACACCATATATTTT	CAISEWGTSSGNTIYF
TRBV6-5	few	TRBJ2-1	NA	TGTGCCAGCAGTTACTGGCAGGGGTCCTACAATGAGCAGTTCTTC	CASSYWQGSYNEQFF
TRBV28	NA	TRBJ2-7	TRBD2	TGTGCCAGCAGTTTTTATGGGACTAGTAGGGTCTACGAGCAGTACTTC	CASSFYGTSRVYEQYF
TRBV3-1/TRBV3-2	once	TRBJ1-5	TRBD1	TGTGCCAGCAGCCAAGGGGGACAGGGTGGACAGCCCCAGCATTTT	CASSQGGQGGQPQHF
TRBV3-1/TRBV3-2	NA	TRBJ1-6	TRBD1	TGTGCCAGCAGCCAAGGACAGGGAGAGAATTCACCCCTCCACTTT	CASSQGQGENSPLHF
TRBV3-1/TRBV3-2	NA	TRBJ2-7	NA	TGTGCCAGCAGCCCCTGGACTAATACCTACGAGCAGTACTTC	CASSPWTNTYEQYF
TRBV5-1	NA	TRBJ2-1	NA	TGCGCCAGCAGCCACAACAATGAGCAGTTCTTC	CASSHNNEQFF
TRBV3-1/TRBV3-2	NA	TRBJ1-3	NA	TGTGCCAGCAGCCAAACTCCAGGGGCTGGAAACACCATATATTTT	CASSQTPGAGNTIYF
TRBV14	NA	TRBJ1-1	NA	TGTGCCAGCAGCCTGAATACAGGGAACATGAACACTGAAGCTTTCTTT	CASSLNTGNMNTEAFF
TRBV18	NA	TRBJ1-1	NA	TGTGCCAGCTCACCCGGGGGGGGGAACACTGAAGCTTTCTTT	CASSPGGGNTEAFF
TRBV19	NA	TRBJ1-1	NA	TGTGCCAGTAGTATAATGGCCGGAATAGGAGGTGAAGCTTTCTTT	CASSIMAGIGGEAFF